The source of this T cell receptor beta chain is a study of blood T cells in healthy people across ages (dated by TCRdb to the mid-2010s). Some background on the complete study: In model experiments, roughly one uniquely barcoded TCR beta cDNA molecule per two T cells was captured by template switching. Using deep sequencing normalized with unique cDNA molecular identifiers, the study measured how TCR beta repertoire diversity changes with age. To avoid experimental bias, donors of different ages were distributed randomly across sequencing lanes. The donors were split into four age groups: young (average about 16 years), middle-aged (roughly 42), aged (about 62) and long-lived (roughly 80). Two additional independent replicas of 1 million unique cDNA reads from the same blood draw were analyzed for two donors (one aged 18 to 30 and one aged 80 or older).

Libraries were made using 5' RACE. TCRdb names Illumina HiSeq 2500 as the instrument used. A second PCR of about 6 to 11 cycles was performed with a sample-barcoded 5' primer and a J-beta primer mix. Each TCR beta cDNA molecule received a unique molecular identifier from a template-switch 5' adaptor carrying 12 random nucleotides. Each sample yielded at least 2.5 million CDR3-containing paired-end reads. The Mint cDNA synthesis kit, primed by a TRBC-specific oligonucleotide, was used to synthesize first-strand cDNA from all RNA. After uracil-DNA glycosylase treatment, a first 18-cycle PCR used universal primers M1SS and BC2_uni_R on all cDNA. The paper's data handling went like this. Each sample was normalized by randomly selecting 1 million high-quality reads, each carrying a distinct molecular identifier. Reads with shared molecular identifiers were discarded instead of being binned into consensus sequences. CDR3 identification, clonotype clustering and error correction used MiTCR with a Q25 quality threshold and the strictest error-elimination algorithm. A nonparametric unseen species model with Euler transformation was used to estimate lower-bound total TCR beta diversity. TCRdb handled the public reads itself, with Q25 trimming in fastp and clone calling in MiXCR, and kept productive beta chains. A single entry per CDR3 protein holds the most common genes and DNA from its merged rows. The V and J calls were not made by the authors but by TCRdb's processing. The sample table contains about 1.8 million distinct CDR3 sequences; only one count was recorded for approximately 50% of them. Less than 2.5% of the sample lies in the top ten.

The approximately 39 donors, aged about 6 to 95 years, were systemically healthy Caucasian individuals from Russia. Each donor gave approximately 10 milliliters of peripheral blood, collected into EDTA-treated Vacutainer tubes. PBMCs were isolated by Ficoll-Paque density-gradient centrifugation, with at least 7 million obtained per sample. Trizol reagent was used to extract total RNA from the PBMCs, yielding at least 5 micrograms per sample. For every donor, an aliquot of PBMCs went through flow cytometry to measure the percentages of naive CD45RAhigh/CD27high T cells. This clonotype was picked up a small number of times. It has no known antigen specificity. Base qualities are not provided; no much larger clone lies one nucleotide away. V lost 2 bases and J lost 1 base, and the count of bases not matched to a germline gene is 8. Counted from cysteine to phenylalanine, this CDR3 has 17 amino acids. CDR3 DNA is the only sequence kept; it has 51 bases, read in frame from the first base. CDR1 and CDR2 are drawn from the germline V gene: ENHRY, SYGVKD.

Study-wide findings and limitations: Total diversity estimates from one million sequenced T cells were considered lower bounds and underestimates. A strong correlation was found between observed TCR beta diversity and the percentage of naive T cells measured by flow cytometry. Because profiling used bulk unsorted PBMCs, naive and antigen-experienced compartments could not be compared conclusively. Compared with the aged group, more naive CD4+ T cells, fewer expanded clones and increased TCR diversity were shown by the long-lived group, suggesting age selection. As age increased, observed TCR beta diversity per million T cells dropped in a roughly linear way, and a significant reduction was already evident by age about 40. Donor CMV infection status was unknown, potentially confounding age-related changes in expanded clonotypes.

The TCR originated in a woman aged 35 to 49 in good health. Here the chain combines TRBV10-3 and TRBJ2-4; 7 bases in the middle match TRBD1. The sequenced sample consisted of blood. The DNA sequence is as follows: TGTGCCATCAGTGAGGTCGAAGTGACAGGGGCCAAAAACATTCAGTACTTC. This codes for CAISEVEVTGAKNIQYF.